This is a list of T cell receptor beta chains from one sample in a study of cytomegalovirus exposure and HLA in healthy donors. The protocol was immunoSEQ multiplex PCR, while the TCRdb copy is restricted to in-frame clones and leaves out a portion. The data hold some 160,000 clones, with around 80% observed a single time. The sequencing input was PBMCs. The receptor set was obtained from a woman in her 40s in good health and CMV-seronegative. CDR3s include the opening cysteine and the closing phenylalanine or tryptophan. Fields, in order: D gene, J gene, clone size, V gene, CDR3 protein, CDR3 DNA. D genes are given only for firm matches. The size of a clone is reported for some rows only, either as once, few or many, or as a class for expanded clones.

d_gene: -
j_gene: TRBJ2-1
abundance: -
v_gene: TRBV5-1
CDR3aa: CASSLAGAIEQFF
CDR3nt: TGCGCCAGCAGCTTAGCAGGGGCGATTGAGCAGTTCTTC

d_gene: -
j_gene: TRBJ2-7
abundance: -
v_gene: TRBV4-1
CDR3aa: CASSQGAAFSYEQYF
CDR3nt: TGCGCCAGCAGCCAAGGTGCTGCGTTTTCCTACGAGCAGTACTTC

d_gene: TRBD2
j_gene: TRBJ2-6
abundance: once
v_gene: TRBV19
CDR3aa: CASSQRGRETLSGANVLTF
CDR3nt: TGTGCCAGTAGCCAACGAGGGAGGGAGACCCTCTCTGGGGCCAACGTCCTGACTTTC

d_gene: -
j_gene: TRBJ1-2
abundance: -
v_gene: TRBV5-1
CDR3aa: CASSLGLITGNYGYTF
CDR3nt: TGCGCCAGCAGCTTGGGCCTGATAACGGGGAACTATGGCTACACCTTC

d_gene: TRBD1
j_gene: TRBJ1-6
abundance: -
v_gene: TRBV30
CDR3aa: CAWSWDRGRGSSPLHF
CDR3nt: TGTGCCTGGAGTTGGGACAGGGGGCGCGGGAGTTCACCCCTCCACTTT

d_gene: TRBD2
j_gene: TRBJ2-3
abundance: -
v_gene: TRBV6-4
CDR3aa: CASSTPGTSGRARTDTQYF
CDR3nt: TGTGCCAGCAGTACCCCCGGGACTAGCGGGAGGGCACGCACAGATACGCAGTATTTT

d_gene: TRBD2
j_gene: TRBJ2-1
abundance: few
v_gene: TRBV5-6
CDR3aa: CASSGGRGKFF
CDR3nt: TGTGCCAGCAGCGGGGGGAGGGGTAAGTTCTTC

d_gene: -
j_gene: TRBJ2-5
abundance: -
v_gene: TRBV7-2
CDR3aa: CASSTHTDRPQYF
CDR3nt: TGTGCCAGCAGCACGCACACAGACCGTCCCCAGTACTTC

d_gene: -
j_gene: TRBJ1-1
abundance: once
v_gene: TRBV11-2
CDR3aa: CASRSVSLGDTEAFF
CDR3nt: TGTGCCAGCAGGTCCGTGAGCCTGGGAGACACTGAAGCTTTCTTT

d_gene: -
j_gene: TRBJ1-1
abundance: few
v_gene: TRBV5-6
CDR3aa: CASSLGFGGTEAFF
CDR3nt: TGTGCCAGCAGCTTGGGTTTCGGGGGGACTGAAGCTTTCTTT

d_gene: TRBD1
j_gene: TRBJ2-5
abundance: -
v_gene: TRBV30
CDR3aa: CACPDREAEETQYF
CDR3nt: TGTGCCTGCCCCGACAGGGAAGCTGAAGAGACCCAGTACTTC

d_gene: TRBD1
j_gene: TRBJ1-2
abundance: -
v_gene: TRBV9
CDR3aa: CASSVVPTGDGYTF
CDR3nt: TGTGCCAGCAGCGTAGTACCGACAGGGGATGGCTACACCTTC

d_gene: -
j_gene: TRBJ1-5
abundance: -
v_gene: TRBV28
CDR3aa: CASSLRRRSNQPQHF
CDR3nt: TGTGCCAGCAGTTTACGGCGGCGGAGCAATCAGCCCCAGCATTTT

d_gene: TRBD2
j_gene: TRBJ2-2
abundance: -
v_gene: TRBV7-8
CDR3aa: CASSLSGTNTGELFF
CDR3nt: TGTGCCAGCAGCTTAAGCGGGACGAACACCGGGGAGCTGTTTTTT

d_gene: TRBD1
j_gene: TRBJ1-6
abundance: -
v_gene: TRBV5-6
CDR3aa: CASSRTRDRWASPLHF
CDR3nt: TGTGCCAGCAGCCGAACAAGGGACAGGTGGGCTTCACCCCTCCACTTT

d_gene: TRBD2
j_gene: TRBJ2-1
abundance: -
v_gene: TRBV7-2
CDR3aa: CASSLNLLAGFDEQFF
CDR3nt: TGTGCCAGCAGCTTAAATCTTCTAGCGGGATTCGATGAGCAGTTCTTC

d_gene: -
j_gene: TRBJ1-2
abundance: -
v_gene: TRBV27
CDR3aa: CASSLTYSPNYGYTF
CDR3nt: TGTGCCAGCAGTTTAACGTACAGCCCTAACTATGGCTACACCTTC

d_gene: -
j_gene: TRBJ1-2
abundance: -
v_gene: TRBV5-6
CDR3aa: CASSLALETGGDGYTF
CDR3nt: TGTGCCAGCAGCCTCGCTTTAGAGACGGGAGGGGATGGCTACACCTTC

d_gene: -
j_gene: TRBJ2-3
abundance: -
v_gene: TRBV29-1
CDR3aa: CSVSTGTSTDTQYF
CDR3nt: TGCAGCGTCTCGACAGGGACTAGCACAGATACGCAGTATTTT

d_gene: TRBD1
j_gene: TRBJ1-1
abundance: -
v_gene: TRBV18
CDR3aa: CASSPIPGQWNTEAFF
CDR3nt: TGTGCCAGCTCACCAATTCCGGGACAGTGGAACACTGAAGCTTTCTTT

d_gene: -
j_gene: TRBJ2-5
abundance: few
v_gene: TRBV5-4
CDR3aa: CASNPGGAGETQYF
CDR3nt: TGTGCCAGCAACCCCGGGGGTGCAGGAGAGACCCAGTACTTC

d_gene: -
j_gene: TRBJ2-7
abundance: -
v_gene: TRBV6-5
CDR3aa: CASSRGTTYEQYF
CDR3nt: TGTGCCAGCAGTCGAGGGACAACTTACGAGCAGTACTTC

d_gene: -
j_gene: TRBJ2-1
abundance: -
v_gene: TRBV15
CDR3aa: CATSSEVNEQFF
CDR3nt: TGTGCCACCAGCAGCGAGGTGAATGAGCAGTTCTTC

d_gene: -
j_gene: TRBJ2-5
abundance: -
v_gene: TRBV9
CDR3aa: CASSSRGVGETQYF
CDR3nt: TGTGCCAGCAGCTCCCGCGGGGTTGGGGAGACCCAGTACTTC

d_gene: -
j_gene: TRBJ1-1
abundance: few
v_gene: TRBV5-6
CDR3aa: CASSFAQGNTEAFF
CDR3nt: TGTGCCAGCAGCTTCGCACAGGGTAACACTGAAGCTTTCTTT

d_gene: -
j_gene: TRBJ1-2
abundance: -
v_gene: TRBV5-1
CDR3aa: CASSLEGAVRWGYTF
CDR3nt: TGCGCCAGCAGCTTGGAAGGTGCGGTTAGGTGGGGCTACACCTTC

d_gene: TRBD1
j_gene: TRBJ1-5
abundance: -
v_gene: TRBV10-3
CDR3aa: CAISNLTGTGSQPQHF
CDR3nt: TGTGCCATCAGTAACTTAACCGGGACAGGGAGTCAGCCCCAGCATTTT

d_gene: -
j_gene: TRBJ2-7
abundance: -
v_gene: TRBV10-3
CDR3aa: CAISESNEQYF
CDR3nt: TGTGCCATCAGTGAGTCTAACGAGCAGTACTTC

d_gene: -
j_gene: TRBJ2-1
abundance: -
v_gene: TRBV5-1
CDR3aa: CASSLLSGVGEQSSYNEQFF
CDR3nt: TGCGCCAGCAGCTTGCTTTCGGGGGTTGGTGAGCAAAGCTCCTACAATGAGCAGTTCTTC

d_gene: -
j_gene: TRBJ1-5
abundance: -
v_gene: TRBV5-1
CDR3aa: CASSLGLGADSNQPQHF
CDR3nt: TGCGCCAGCAGCCTGGGATTGGGAGCCGATAGCAATCAGCCCCAGCATTTT

d_gene: TRBD1
j_gene: TRBJ1-1
abundance: few
v_gene: TRBV20-1
CDR3aa: CSAGDRGAFF
CDR3nt: TGCAGTGCTGGGGACAGGGGGGCTTTCTTT

d_gene: TRBD2
j_gene: TRBJ2-7
abundance: -
v_gene: TRBV7-2
CDR3aa: CASSLYSASGGGYEQYF
CDR3nt: TGTGCCAGCAGCTTATATTCAGCCTCGGGAGGGGGCTACGAGCAGTACTTC

d_gene: -
j_gene: TRBJ2-7
abundance: -
v_gene: TRBV27
CDR3aa: CASSPRGRGLDEQYF
CDR3nt: TGTGCCAGCAGTCCCCGGGGCAGGGGATTGGACGAGCAGTACTTC

d_gene: -
j_gene: TRBJ1-4
abundance: few
v_gene: TRBV6-5
CDR3aa: CASSYSGATNEKLFF
CDR3nt: TGTGCCAGCAGTTACTCAGGGGCAACTAATGAAAAACTGTTTTTT

d_gene: -
j_gene: TRBJ1-1
abundance: -
v_gene: TRBV5-1
CDR3aa: CASSLMGRGYGNTEAFF
CDR3nt: TGCGCCAGCAGCTTGATGGGGCGAGGCTATGGGAACACTGAAGCTTTCTTT

d_gene: TRBD1
j_gene: TRBJ1-2
abundance: -
v_gene: TRBV5-6
CDR3aa: CASSSDRGARGYGYTF
CDR3nt: TGTGCCAGCAGCTCGGACAGGGGCGCTCGCGGCTATGGCTACACCTTC

d_gene: -
j_gene: TRBJ1-6
abundance: -
v_gene: TRBV30
CDR3aa: CAWSVLRGSNSPLHF
CDR3nt: TGTGCCTGGAGTGTACTCAGGGGAAGTAATTCACCCCTCCACTTT

d_gene: -
j_gene: TRBJ2-3
abundance: -
v_gene: TRBV7-2
CDR3aa: CASSLASVSTDTQYF
CDR3nt: TGTGCCAGCAGCTTAGCTAGCGTAAGCACAGATACGCAGTATTTT

d_gene: TRBD1
j_gene: TRBJ1-1
abundance: -
v_gene: TRBV7-8
CDR3aa: CASRLQGMANTEAFF
CDR3nt: TGTGCCAGCAGGCTACAGGGGATGGCGAACACTGAAGCTTTCTTT

d_gene: TRBD1
j_gene: TRBJ1-6
abundance: -
v_gene: TRBV5-4
CDR3aa: CASSLAKQGANSPLHF
CDR3nt: TGTGCCAGCAGCTTGGCCAAACAGGGGGCAAATTCACCCCTCCACTTT

d_gene: -
j_gene: TRBJ2-4
abundance: -
v_gene: TRBV5-1
CDR3aa: CASSPPGIAKNIQYF
CDR3nt: TGCGCCAGCAGCCCACCGGGGATAGCCAAAAACATTCAGTACTTC

d_gene: -
j_gene: TRBJ1-1
abundance: -
v_gene: TRBV5-1
CDR3aa: CASSSIPGANTEAFF
CDR3nt: TGCGCCAGCAGCTCCATTCCAGGGGCGAACACTGAAGCTTTCTTT

d_gene: TRBD1
j_gene: TRBJ1-1
abundance: -
v_gene: TRBV27
CDR3aa: CASRRDRGFDTEAFF
CDR3nt: TGTGCCAGCCGCCGGGACAGGGGGTTTGACACTGAAGCTTTCTTT

d_gene: -
j_gene: TRBJ2-2
abundance: -
v_gene: TRBV15
CDR3aa: CATSRDRVGAGELFF
CDR3nt: TGTGCCACCAGCAGAGACAGGGTAGGGGCCGGGGAGCTGTTTTTT

d_gene: -
j_gene: TRBJ2-7
abundance: -
v_gene: TRBV5-6
CDR3aa: CASSFTHTYEQYF
CDR3nt: TGTGCCAGCAGCTTTACGCACACCTACGAGCAGTACTTC

d_gene: -
j_gene: TRBJ1-5
abundance: -
v_gene: TRBV19
CDR3aa: CASRDILGTYSNQPQHF
CDR3nt: TGTGCCAGTAGAGATATTCTCGGGACATATAGCAATCAGCCCCAGCATTTT

d_gene: TRBD1
j_gene: TRBJ2-3
abundance: few
v_gene: TRBV5-5
CDR3aa: CASSSQGADTQYF
CDR3nt: TGTGCCAGCAGCTCCCAGGGGGCAGATACGCAGTATTTT

d_gene: -
j_gene: TRBJ1-2
abundance: -
v_gene: TRBV6-5
CDR3aa: CASSYSYGNYGYTF
CDR3nt: TGTGCCAGCAGTTACTCGTACGGTAACTATGGCTACACCTTC

d_gene: -
j_gene: TRBJ1-2
abundance: -
v_gene: TRBV10-3
CDR3aa: CAISDEGVLNYGYTF
CDR3nt: TGTGCCATCAGTGATGAGGGGGTTCTCAACTATGGCTACACCTTC

d_gene: TRBD2
j_gene: TRBJ2-7
abundance: -
v_gene: TRBV27
CDR3aa: CASSKEGTSSYEQYF
CDR3nt: TGTGCCAGCAGTAAGGAAGGGACTAGCTCCTACGAGCAGTACTTC

d_gene: -
j_gene: TRBJ1-2
abundance: -
v_gene: TRBV7-8
CDR3aa: CASSLVPGVLGGYTF
CDR3nt: TGTGCCAGCAGCTTAGTTCCGGGAGTGTTAGGAGGCTACACCTTC

d_gene: -
j_gene: TRBJ2-3
abundance: -
v_gene: TRBV5-4
CDR3aa: CASSFGREANTDTQYF
CDR3nt: TGTGCCAGCAGCTTTGGGAGAGAAGCCAACACAGATACGCAGTATTTT

d_gene: -
j_gene: TRBJ1-1
abundance: -
v_gene: TRBV5-1
CDR3aa: CASSLRQGGTEAFF
CDR3nt: TGCGCCAGCAGCTTGAGGCAGGGAGGGACTGAAGCTTTCTTT

d_gene: TRBD1
j_gene: TRBJ2-7
abundance: few
v_gene: TRBV7-9
CDR3aa: CASSSGQGASREQYF
CDR3nt: TGTGCCAGCAGCTCGGGACAGGGGGCGTCTCGCGAGCAGTACTTC

d_gene: TRBD1
j_gene: TRBJ2-1
abundance: -
v_gene: TRBV6-5
CDR3aa: CASSIPGQGQNEQFF
CDR3nt: TGTGCCAGCAGTATCCCGGGACAGGGTCAGAATGAGCAGTTCTTC

d_gene: -
j_gene: TRBJ1-4
abundance: few
v_gene: TRBV9
CDR3aa: CASSVGEGSGEKLFF
CDR3nt: TGTGCCAGCAGCGTAGGGGAGGGGAGTGGAGAAAAACTGTTTTTT

d_gene: TRBD1
j_gene: TRBJ1-2
abundance: -
v_gene: TRBV19
CDR3aa: CASSIPTGGSYYGYTF
CDR3nt: TGTGCCAGTAGTATTCCAACAGGGGGTTCCTACTATGGCTACACCTTC